These T cell receptor beta chains were read from a single sample in a study of blood T cell repertoires in COVID-19. Profiling relied on immunoSEQ multiplex PCR, and the TCRdb table lists in-frame clones only, not all of them. The sample shows over 200,000 clones, around 86% of them seen only once. Sequencing was carried out using peripheral blood. These receptors came from a man aged 25-40 years who had recovered from COVID-19. The CDR3 runs from the conserved cysteine through the conserved F or W. D genes are given only for firm matches. Not all rows give a size; the values are once, few, many and, for expanded clones, a class.

d_call	v_call	j_call	clone_size	cdr3_nt	cdr3_aa
-	TRBV7-2	TRBJ1-2	-	TGTGCCAGCAGCTTAGCCGCGGGAGATCAGGGTACGGGCTATGGCTACACCTTC	CASSLAAGDQGTGYGYTF
-	TRBV9	TRBJ2-3	-	TGTGCCAGCAGCGTCCTAGCGACTAGCACAGATACGCAGTATTTT	CASSVLATSTDTQYF
TRBD1	TRBV27	TRBJ2-7	few	TGTGCCAGCAACCTGGACAGGGTTTACGAGCAGTACTTC	CASNLDRVYEQYF
-	TRBV11-2	TRBJ2-5	-	TGTGCCAGCAGCCGCAGGGCCCAAGAGACCCAGTACTTC	CASSRRAQETQYF
-	TRBV30	TRBJ2-3	-	TGTGCCTGGAGTGTACAGGGTGGAGATACGCAGTATTTT	CAWSVQGGDTQYF
-	TRBV9	TRBJ2-7	-	TGTGCCAGCGGTCGAGCGGGTACCTACGAGCAGTACTTC	CASGRAGTYEQYF
-	TRBV5-6	TRBJ2-7	-	TGTGCCAGCAGCCAAGGGACAGGGTGGCGGGGGGCCTACGAGCAGTACTTC	CASSQGTGWRGAYEQYF
TRBD1	TRBV28	TRBJ1-3	-	TGTGCCAGCAGTTTCATGGGGACAGGGGGAAACACCATATATTTT	CASSFMGTGGNTIYF
TRBD1	TRBV5-6	TRBJ2-4	-	TGTGCCAGCAGCCATACAGGGGGTTGGGCCAAAAACATTCAGTACTTC	CASSHTGGWAKNIQYF
-	TRBV15	TRBJ1-6	-	TGTGCCACCAGCAGGAAGACAGGCTATAATTCACCCCTCCACTTT	CATSRKTGYNSPLHF
TRBD1	TRBV4-3	TRBJ2-7	few	TGCGCCAGCAGCCAAGAGTCTTACAGGGGAATCTACGAGCAGTACTTC	CASSQESYRGIYEQYF
-	TRBV12-3/TRBV12-4	TRBJ1-1	-	TGTGCCAGCAGTGCCGGGGTGAACACTGAAGCTTTCTTT	CASSAGVNTEAFF